What follows describes a single T cell receptor beta chain. Its antigen has not been determined. These data come from a study of cytomegalovirus exposure and HLA in healthy donors (dated by TCRdb to about 2017). Background on the whole study: In an earlier analysis of fewer than 750 of the donors, 250 to 350 Gb of sequence data and roughly 100 million unique TCR beta sequences from about 190 million T cells were reported. An early release that covered about 600 HLA-typed donors contained about 290 gigabases of sequencing data and 80 million or so unique TCR sequences. Of the roughly 400 genotyped donors, 65% to 90% fell in the genetic ancestry cluster associated with self-reported Caucasian donors. The study aimed to test whether signatures of past pathogen exposure could be identified by cataloging public T cell receptors. The study profiled the T cell repertoires of 666 subjects by immunosequencing and related them to cytomegalovirus serostatus. Besides the first cohort of 500 to 700 subjects, a separate validation cohort made up of 90 to 150 different subjects was used. To predict cytomegalovirus infection status, the study combined high-throughput TCR immunosequencing, statistical association of individual TCRs with disease status, and machine learning. In a later analysis, previously published TCR beta repertoires from 550 to 750 donors were re-analyzed and high-resolution HLA genotyping was added so that TCR occurrence patterns could be studied. Rather than drawing on any new phenotypic data, the later analysis identified candidate immune exposures from TCR beta sequences and the way those sequences occurred across donors. To decide whether each TCR beta V gene segment behaved as functional or pseudogenic, an earlier analysis of nearly 600 of the donors relied on high-throughput TCR beta sequencing. Donor age, sex, ethnicity and CMV serostatus were collected together with the repertoire data. In a later genetic analysis, genome-wide SNP genotypes for about 65% of the 666 donors were used, and that subset was treated as a discovery cohort. Every repertoire in the discovery cohort had been generated on one and the same sequencing platform. HLA typing included class I and class II loci at four-digit resolution. Typing coverage differed by locus: A, B, C, DRB1 and DQB1 were typed in roughly 620-630 donors, DQA1 in about 500, DPA1 in 600 to 610, and DPB1 in approximately 450. Because of strong linkage in the cohort, roughly five DR-DQ haplotypes were treated as single units for association and clustering. On average, 235,054 unique TCR beta nucleotide sequences were sequenced per donor among some 430 genotyped donors of the cohort, with roughly 18% of those sequences being non-productive.

Between the V and J ends, shortened by 2 bases and 2 bases respectively, the junction contains 7 bases. The CDR3 starts with the cysteine, ends with the phenylalanine, and has 14 residues. CDR3 DNA only is kept here, 42 bases in frame from base 1. For CDR1 and CDR2, the germline V gene lists SGHTA and FQGNSA. The cohort was made up of about 610 healthy bone marrow donors. At the time of sampling, every cohort member was nominally healthy, though immune exposures that went unrecorded were likely present. The donor was CMV seronegative and belonged to the group of 350 or so seronegative cohort members. A peripheral blood sample was provided by each donor, and peripheral blood mononuclear cells were used for TCR beta sequencing. Genomic DNA was extracted from the blood cell samples with the Qiagen DNeasy Blood Extraction Kit. Results the study describes overall, beyond this receptor: When HLA alleles, especially DR and DQ, strongly co-occurred, TCR associations were difficult to assign to individual alleles. Correlated functional status among segregating V segments might reflect linkage disequilibrium, but an unknown experimental factor could not be ruled out. For the cohort, immune exposure information was limited to CMV serostatus. According to a later analysis, parvovirus B19, influenza, CMV and Epstein-Barr virus appeared linked to several top co-occurrence clusters. A later genetic analysis associated a missense DCLRE1C variant with V-gene and J-gene trimming of TCR beta chains, and an independent cohort replicated the association. Compared with equally common non-associated chains, HLA-associated TCR beta chains in a later analysis were more clonally expanded and had lower generation probabilities. Most TCR sequences were seen in very few donors, while some public TCRs were found in many individuals. In an earlier analysis of some 550 of the donors, most TCR beta V segments were observed in productive rearrangements about 87% or about 30% of the time, broadly matching IMGT annotations. In a later genetic analysis, fewer N-insertions in productive TCRs were reported among donors in an Asian-associated ancestry cluster than the roughly 700-donor mean. A later analysis associated about 17,000 TCR beta sequences with specific HLA alleles at a false discovery rate of 0.05. In a later analysis, the rate of TCR association differed among HLA loci, with DRB1 alleles having the most associated TCRs and HLA-C alleles having the fewest. A cluster of highly shared sequence variants was judged likely to be a technical artifact of the sequencing pipeline. A later analysis found that most CMV-associated TCR beta chains appeared HLA-restricted, with HLA associations seemingly driven largely by CMV exposure. A further reported finding was that TCR beta sequences accurately predicted the HLA-A and HLA-B alleles for most subjects in the first cohort. Some IMGT-functional V segments, including TRBV6-2 and TRBV6-3, could not be told apart with the 87-base-pair reads, so those segments were excluded. In vitro tests confirmed that a few of the cytomegalovirus-associated TCR beta chains recognize cytomegalovirus antigens. The study listed 150 to 200 TCR beta chains as associated with cytomegalovirus. According to the authors, the approach could potentially be generalized to other disease states and immunological phenotypes. Roughly uniform sequencing depth across donors was assumed in presence/absence analyses, although this assumption may not hold. Around 16 rarely observed V segments, including chromosome 9 orphons, were excluded from the earlier analysis of approximately 600 of the donors because counts were too low. The classifier was reported to diagnose cytomegalovirus status with high specificity and sensitivity in both the original and validation cohorts. In this cohort, only TCR beta chains were sequenced, and detectable features were limited by the absence of alpha or paired-chain data. Because some donors lacked HLA typing at each locus, the association tests relied only on the typed subset.

Libraries were built with the immunoSEQ multiplex PCR assay. A mixture of 60 forward primers for TCR Vbeta segments and 13 reverse primers for TCR Jbeta segments was used in the multiplex PCR. A multiplex PCR assay on genomic DNA amplified the CDR3 region of rearranged TCR beta genes. Amplified TCR beta libraries were sequenced as 87-base-pair reads on the Illumina HiSeq System. On the study's bioinformatics: A later analysis tallied roughly 76 million unique TCR beta chains across the 600 to 700 repertoires, and about 10 million of those chains were shared by two or more donors. To remove PCR and sequencing errors, raw reads were error-corrected and collapsed into unique sequences using a nearest-neighbor algorithm that merged closely related sequences. Alignment of CDR3 sequences to IMGT reference sequences was used to assign V, D and J gene segments. For a sequence to be retained, at least a six-nucleotide match to both a V gene segment and a J gene segment was required. A rearrangement counted as productive if the CDR3 had no stop codons and remained in frame with V and J, and every other rearrangement counted as non-productive. CDR3 was defined by IMGT convention, running from the second conserved V-encoded cysteine to the conserved J-encoded phenylalanine. In an earlier analysis of around 570 of the donors, sequences lacking an unambiguous match to a single V gene segment were excluded. In an earlier analysis of several hundred of the donors, V segments were called functional above 56.7% productive rearrangements and were called segregating when the between-donor standard deviation exceeded 5%. To diagnose cytomegalovirus status from the catalog of TCR beta chain sequences, a statistical classification framework was built. In a later analysis, TCR nucleotide sequences were compared against IMGT/GENE-DB human TR gene sequences so that V and J genes could be assigned. The TCRdist pipeline was used in a later analysis to assign CDR3 sequences and most-parsimonious VDJ recombination scenarios. A later analysis defined each TCR beta chain by its CDR3 amino acid sequence plus V-gene family, and excluded reads lacking a unique V-gene family. As a way to deal with suspected cross-contamination and a sequencing artifact, a later analysis dropped under 600 nucleotide sequences that were highly shared and had low generation probability. A later analysis calculated a clonal expansion index for each public chain from normalized within-repertoire ranks of inferred template counts. Generation probabilities in a later analysis came from a VDJ recombination model fitted to out-of-frame rearrangements, and those results were checked against IGoR. Hypergeometric tests were used in a later analysis to score TCR-TCR, TCR-HLA and TCR-CMV co-occurrence, with a repertoire-size bias correction applied to the TCR pairs. A later analysis estimated false discovery rates by permuting HLA or CMV assignments 20 times. In a later analysis, co-occurring TCRs were grouped using DBSCAN, with TCRdist sequence similarity added in when clustering inside HLA-allele-positive subsets. Repertoires with fewer than 30,000 or more than 120,000 public chains, plus five repertoires with anomalous nucleotide sharing, were excluded from co-occurrence clustering. TCRdb took over this immuneACCESS table, retaining in-frame rearrangements with V and J assigned. Such tables are incomplete; in checked studies, under half of the missing clones stem from an unresolved V gene, and the remainder is unexplained. D and trimming were read from the DNA, whereas the V and J calls and clone size are those reported in that table. The record for this sample contains 150,000 to 200,000 clones. The ten biggest clones cover around 1.2% of the sample.

Specimen: PBMCs. The source of this sequence is an older woman in good health and CMV-seronegative. Rearrangement joined TRBV7-2 to TRBJ1-3; TRBD1 could be the D gene, as 5 bases match. The nucleotide sequence is TGTGCCAGCAGCTTACTGGGGCCTGGAAACACCATATATTTT. This encodes CASSLLGPGNTIYF.